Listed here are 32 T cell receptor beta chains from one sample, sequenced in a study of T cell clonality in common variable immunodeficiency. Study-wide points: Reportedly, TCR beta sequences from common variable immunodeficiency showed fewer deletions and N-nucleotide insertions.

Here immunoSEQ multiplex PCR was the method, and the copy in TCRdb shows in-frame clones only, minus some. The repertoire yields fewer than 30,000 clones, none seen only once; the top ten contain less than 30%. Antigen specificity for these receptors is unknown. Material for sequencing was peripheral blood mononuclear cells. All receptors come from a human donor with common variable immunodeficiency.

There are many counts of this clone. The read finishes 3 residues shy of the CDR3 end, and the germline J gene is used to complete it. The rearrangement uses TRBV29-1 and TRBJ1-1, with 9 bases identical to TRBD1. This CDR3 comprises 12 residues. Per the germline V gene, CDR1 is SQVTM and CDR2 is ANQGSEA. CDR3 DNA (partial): TGCAGCGTCCCAACAGGGGGCGGACTC. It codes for CSVPTGGGL. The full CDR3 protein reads CSVPTGGGLAFF.

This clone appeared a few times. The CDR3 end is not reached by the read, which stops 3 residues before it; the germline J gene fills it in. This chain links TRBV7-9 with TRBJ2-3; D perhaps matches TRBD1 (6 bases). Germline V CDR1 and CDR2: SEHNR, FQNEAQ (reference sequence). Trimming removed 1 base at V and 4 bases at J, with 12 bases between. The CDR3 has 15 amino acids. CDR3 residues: CASSLDTGFADTQYF. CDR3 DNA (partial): TGTGCCAGCAGCTTAGATACAGGGTTCGCAGATACG.

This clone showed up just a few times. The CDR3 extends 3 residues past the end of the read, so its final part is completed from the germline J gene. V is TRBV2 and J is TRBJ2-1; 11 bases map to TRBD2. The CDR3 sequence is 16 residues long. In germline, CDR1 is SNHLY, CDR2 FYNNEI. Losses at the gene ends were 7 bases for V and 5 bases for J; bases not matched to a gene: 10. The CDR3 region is CASTSELAGGNNEQFF. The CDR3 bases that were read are TGTGCCAGCACCTCAGAGCTAGCGGGGGGCAACAATGAG.

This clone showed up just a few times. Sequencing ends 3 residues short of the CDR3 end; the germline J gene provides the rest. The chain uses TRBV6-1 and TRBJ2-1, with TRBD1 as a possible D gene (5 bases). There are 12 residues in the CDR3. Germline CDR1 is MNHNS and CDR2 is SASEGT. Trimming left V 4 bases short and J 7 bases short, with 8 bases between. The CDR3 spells CASSARTNEQFF. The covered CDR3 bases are TGTGCCAGCAGTGCACGGACAAATGAG.

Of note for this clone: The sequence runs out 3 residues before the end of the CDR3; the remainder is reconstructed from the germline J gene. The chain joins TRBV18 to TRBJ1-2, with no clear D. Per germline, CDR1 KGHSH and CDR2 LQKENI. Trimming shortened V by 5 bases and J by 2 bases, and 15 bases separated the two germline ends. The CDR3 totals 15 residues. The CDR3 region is CASSVTTDENYGYTF. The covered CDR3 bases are TGTGCCAGCTCAGTTACGACTGACGAAAACTATGGC.

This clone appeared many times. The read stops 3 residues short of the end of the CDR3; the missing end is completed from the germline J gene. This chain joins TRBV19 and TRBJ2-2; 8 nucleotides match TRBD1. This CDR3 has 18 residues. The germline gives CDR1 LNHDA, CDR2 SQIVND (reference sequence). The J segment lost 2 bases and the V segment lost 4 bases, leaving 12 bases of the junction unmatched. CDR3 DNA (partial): TGTGCCAGTAGTACGGACAGGGTTTTTAATCTTAACACCGGGGAG. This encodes CASSTDRVFNLNTGE. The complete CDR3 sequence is CASSTDRVFNLNTGELFF.

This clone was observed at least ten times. The CDR3 loop is CASTKTQGTAKYEQYF. The CDR3 bases that were read are TGTGCCAGCACTAAAACCCAAGGGACAGCGAAATACGAG. This rearrangement joins TRBV6-2 or TRBV6-3 to TRBJ2-7, with 7 bases fitting TRBD1. Sequencing ends 3 residues short of the CDR3 end; the germline J gene provides the rest. The V gene's germline CDR1 is MNHEY and CDR2 SVGEGT. The CDR3 contains 16 residues. Trimming cost V 7 bases and J 4 bases; bases outside gene matches: 16.

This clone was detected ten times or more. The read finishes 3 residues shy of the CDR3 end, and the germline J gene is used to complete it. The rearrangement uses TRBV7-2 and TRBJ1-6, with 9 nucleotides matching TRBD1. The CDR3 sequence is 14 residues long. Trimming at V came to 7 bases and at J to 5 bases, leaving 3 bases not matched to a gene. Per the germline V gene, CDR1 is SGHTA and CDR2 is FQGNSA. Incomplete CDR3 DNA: TGTGCCAGCACCCGGACAGGGGATAATTCACCC. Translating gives CASTRTGDNSP. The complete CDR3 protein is CASTRTGDNSPLHF.

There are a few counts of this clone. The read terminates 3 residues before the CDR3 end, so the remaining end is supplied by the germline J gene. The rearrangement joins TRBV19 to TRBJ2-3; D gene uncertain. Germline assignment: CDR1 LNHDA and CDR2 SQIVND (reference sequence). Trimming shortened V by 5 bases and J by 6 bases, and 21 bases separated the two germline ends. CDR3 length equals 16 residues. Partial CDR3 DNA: TGTGCCAGTAGTTTCCTGGCAGGAGTGCATATGGATACG. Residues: CASSFLAGVHMDT. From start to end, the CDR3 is CASSFLAGVHMDTQYF. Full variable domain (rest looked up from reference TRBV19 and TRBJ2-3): DGGITQSPKYLFRKEGQNVTLSCEQNLNHDAMYWYRQDPGQGLRLIYYSQIVNDFQKGDIAEGYSVSREKKESFPLTVTSAQKNPTAFYLCASSFLAGVHMDTQYFGPGTRLTVL.

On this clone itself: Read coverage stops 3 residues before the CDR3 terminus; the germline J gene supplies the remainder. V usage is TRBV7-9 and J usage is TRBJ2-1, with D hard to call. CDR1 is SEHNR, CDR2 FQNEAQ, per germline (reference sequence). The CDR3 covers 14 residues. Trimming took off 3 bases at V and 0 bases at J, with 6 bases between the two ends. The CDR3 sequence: CASSFRSSYNEQFF. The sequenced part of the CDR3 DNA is TGTGCCAGCAGCTTCAGGAGCTCCTACAATGAG. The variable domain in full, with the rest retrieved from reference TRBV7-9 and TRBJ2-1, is DTGVSQNPRHKITKRGQNVTFRCDPISEHNRLYWYRQTLGQGPEFLTYFQNEAQLEKSRLLSDRFSAERPKGSFSTLEIQRTEQGDSAMYLCASSFRSSYNEQFFGPGTRLTVL.

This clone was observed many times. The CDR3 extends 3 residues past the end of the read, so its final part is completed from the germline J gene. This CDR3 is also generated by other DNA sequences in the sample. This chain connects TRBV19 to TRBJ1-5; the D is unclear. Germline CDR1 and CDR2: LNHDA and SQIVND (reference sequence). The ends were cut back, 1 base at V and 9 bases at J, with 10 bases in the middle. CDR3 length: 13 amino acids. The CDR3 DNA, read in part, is TGTGCCAGTAGTATAGGCACTCGGGGGCCC. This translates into CASSIGTRGP. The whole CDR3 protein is CASSIGTRGPQHF.

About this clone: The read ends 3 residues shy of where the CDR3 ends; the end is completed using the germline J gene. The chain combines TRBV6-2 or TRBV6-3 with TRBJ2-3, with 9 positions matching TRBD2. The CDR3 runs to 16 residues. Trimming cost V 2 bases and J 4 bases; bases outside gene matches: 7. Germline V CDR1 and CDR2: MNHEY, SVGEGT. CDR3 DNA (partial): TGTGCCAGCAGTTACCCCCCGGGACTAGCTCCAGATACG. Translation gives CASSYPPGLAPDT. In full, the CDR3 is CASSYPPGLAPDTQYF.

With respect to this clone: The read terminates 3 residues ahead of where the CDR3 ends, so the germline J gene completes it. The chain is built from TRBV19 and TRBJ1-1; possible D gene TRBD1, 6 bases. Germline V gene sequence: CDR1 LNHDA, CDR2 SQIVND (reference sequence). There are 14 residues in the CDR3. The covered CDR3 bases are TGTGCCAGTAGTATAGACACAGGGTATAAAGGA. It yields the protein CASSIDTGYKG. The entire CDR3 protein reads CASSIDTGYKGAFF.

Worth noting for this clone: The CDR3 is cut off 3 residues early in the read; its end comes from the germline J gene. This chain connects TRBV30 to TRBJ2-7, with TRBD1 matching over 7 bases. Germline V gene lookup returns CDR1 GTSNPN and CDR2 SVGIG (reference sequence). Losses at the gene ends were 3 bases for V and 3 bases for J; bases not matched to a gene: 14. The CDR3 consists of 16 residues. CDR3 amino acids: CAWSPWTGYKGYEQYF. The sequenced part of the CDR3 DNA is TGTGCCTGGAGCCCCTGGACAGGTTATAAAGGCTACGAG.

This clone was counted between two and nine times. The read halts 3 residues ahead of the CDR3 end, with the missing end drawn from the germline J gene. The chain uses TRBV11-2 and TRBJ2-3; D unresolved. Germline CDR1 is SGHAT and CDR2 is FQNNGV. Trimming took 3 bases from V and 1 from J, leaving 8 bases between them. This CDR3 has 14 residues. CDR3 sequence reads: CASSFYAGTDTQYF. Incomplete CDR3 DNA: TGTGCCAGCAGCTTCTATGCGGGCACAGATACG.

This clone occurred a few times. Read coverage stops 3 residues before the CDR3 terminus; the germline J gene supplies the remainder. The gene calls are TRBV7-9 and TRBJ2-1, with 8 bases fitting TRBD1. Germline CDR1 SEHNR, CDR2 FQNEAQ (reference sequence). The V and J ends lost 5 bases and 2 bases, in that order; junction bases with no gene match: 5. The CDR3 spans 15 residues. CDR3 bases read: TGTGCCAGCAGCCCTCAGGGGGCGGCCTACAATGAG. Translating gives CASSPQGAAYNE. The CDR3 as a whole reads CASSPQGAAYNEQFF.

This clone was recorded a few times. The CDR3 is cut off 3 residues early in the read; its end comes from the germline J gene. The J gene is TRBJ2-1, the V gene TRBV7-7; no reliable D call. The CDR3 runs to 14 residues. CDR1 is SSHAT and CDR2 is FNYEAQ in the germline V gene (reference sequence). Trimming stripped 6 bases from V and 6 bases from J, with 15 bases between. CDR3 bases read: TGTGCCAGCAGTCCCGGTCTAGGCTCCAATGAG. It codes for CASSPGLGSNE. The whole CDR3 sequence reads CASSPGLGSNEQFF.

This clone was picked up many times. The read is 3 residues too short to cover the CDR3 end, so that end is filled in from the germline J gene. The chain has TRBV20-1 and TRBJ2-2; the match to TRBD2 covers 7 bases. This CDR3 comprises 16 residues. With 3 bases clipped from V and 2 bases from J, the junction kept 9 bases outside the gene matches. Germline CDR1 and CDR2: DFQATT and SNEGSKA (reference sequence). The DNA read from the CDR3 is TGCAGTGCTAGGGGGCTAGCGGTATCCAACACCGGGGAG. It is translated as CSARGLAVSNTGE. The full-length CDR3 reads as CSARGLAVSNTGELFF.

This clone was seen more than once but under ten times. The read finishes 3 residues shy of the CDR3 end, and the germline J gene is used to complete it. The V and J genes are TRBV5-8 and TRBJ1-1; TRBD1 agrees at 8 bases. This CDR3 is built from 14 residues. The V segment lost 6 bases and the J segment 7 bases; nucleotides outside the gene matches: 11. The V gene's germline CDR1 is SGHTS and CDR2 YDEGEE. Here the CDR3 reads CASNRWTGMVEAFF. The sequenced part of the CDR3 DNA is TGTGCCAGCAACCGATGGACAGGGATGGTTGAA.

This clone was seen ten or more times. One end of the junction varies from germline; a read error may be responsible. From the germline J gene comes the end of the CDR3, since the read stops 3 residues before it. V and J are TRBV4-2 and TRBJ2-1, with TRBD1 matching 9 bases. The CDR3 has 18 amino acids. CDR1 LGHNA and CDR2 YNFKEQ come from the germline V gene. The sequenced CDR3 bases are TGCGCCAGCAGCCAAGAGTCCCCGGGACAGGGACCCTACAATGAG. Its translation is CASSQESPGQGPYNE. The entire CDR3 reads CASSQESPGQGPYNEQFF.

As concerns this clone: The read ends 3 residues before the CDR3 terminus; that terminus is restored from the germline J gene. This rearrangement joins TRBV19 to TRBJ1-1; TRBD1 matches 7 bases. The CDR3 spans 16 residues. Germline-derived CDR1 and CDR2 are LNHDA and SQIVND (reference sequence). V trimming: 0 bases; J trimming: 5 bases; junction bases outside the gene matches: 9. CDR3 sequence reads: CASSIDRRAGGTEAFF. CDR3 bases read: TGTGCCAGTAGTATAGATCGGCGGGCAGGGGGGACTGAA.

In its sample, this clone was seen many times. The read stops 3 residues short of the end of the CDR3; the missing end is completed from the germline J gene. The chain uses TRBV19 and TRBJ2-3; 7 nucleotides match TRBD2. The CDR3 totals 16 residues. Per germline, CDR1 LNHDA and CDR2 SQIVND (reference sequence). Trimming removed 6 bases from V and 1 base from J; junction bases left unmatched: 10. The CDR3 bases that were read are TGTGCCAGTAGCCGACTAGCTGTTTTGGGCACAGATACG. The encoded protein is CASSRLAVLGTDT. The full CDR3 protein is CASSRLAVLGTDTQYF. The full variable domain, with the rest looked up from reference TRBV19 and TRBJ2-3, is DGGITQSPKYLFRKEGQNVTLSCEQNLNHDAMYWYRQDPGQGLRLIYYSQIVNDFQKGDIAEGYSVSREKKESFPLTVTSAQKNPTAFYLCASSRLAVLGTDTQYFGPGTRLTVL.

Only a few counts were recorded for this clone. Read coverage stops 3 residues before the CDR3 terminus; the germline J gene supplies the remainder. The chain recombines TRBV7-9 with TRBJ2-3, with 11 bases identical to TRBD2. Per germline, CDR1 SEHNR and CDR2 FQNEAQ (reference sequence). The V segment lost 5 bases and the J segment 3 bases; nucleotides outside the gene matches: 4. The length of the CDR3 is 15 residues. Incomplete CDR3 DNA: TGTGCCAGCAGCCGAACTAGCGGGGGAACAGATACG. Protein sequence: CASSRTSGGTDT. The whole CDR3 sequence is CASSRTSGGTDTQYF. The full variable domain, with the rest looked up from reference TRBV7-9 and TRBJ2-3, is DTGVSQNPRHKITKRGQNVTFRCDPISEHNRLYWYRQTLGQGPEFLTYFQNEAQLEKSRLLSDRFSAERPKGSFSTLEIQRTEQGDSAMYLCASSRTSGGTDTQYFGPGTRLTVL.

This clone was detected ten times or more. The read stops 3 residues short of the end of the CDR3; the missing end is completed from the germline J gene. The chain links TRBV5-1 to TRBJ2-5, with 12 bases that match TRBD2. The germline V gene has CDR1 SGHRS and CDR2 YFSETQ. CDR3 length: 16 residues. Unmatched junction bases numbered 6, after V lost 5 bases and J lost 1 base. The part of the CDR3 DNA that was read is TGCGCCAGCAGGGCGGGACTAGCGGGCTCCCAAGAGACC. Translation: CASRAGLAGSQET. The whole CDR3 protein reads CASRAGLAGSQETQYF.

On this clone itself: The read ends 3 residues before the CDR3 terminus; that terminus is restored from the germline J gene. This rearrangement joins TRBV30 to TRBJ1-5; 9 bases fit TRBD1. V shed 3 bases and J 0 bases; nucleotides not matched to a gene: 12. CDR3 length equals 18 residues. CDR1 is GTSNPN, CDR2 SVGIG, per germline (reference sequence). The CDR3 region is CAWRVGQGSRNSNQPQHF. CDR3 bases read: TGTGCCTGGAGGGTGGGACAGGGAAGCAGAAATAGCAATCAGCCC.

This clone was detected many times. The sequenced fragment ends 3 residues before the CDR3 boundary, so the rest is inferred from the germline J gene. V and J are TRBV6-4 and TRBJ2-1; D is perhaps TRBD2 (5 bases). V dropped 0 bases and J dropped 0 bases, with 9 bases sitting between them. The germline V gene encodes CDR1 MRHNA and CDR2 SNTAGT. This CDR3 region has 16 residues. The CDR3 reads CASSDSSASSYNEQFF. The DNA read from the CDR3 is TGTGCCAGCAGTGACTCTAGCGCGAGCTCCTACAATGAG.

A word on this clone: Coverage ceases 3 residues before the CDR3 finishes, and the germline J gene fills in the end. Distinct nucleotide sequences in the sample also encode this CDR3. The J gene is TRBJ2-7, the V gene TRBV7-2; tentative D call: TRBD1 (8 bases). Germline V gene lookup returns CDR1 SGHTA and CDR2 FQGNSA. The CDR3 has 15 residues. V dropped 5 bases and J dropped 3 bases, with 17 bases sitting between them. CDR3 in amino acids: CASSQQGGGGYEQYF. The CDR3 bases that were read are TGTGCCAGCAGCCAACAGGGGGGGGGCGGCTACGAG.

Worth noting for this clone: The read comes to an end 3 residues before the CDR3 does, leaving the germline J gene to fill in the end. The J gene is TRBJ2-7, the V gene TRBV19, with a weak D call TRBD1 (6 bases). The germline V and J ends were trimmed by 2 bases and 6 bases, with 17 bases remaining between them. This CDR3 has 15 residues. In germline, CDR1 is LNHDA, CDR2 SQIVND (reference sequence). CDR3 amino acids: CASSISEGVSREQYF. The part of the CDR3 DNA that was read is TGTGCCAGTAGTATATCTGAGGGGGTATCTCGCGAG.

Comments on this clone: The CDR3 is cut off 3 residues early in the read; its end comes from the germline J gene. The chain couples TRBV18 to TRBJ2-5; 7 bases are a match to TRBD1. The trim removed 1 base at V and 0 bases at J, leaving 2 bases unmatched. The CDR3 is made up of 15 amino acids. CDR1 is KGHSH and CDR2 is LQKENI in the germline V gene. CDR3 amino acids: CASSPLGTDQETQYF. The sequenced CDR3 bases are TGTGCCAGCTCACCACTTGGGACAGACCAAGAGACC.

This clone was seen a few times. The DNA read from the CDR3 is TGTGCCAGCAGCCGCGCGGGGGGGTGGACAGATACG. The encoded protein is CASSRAGGWTDT. The full-length CDR3 reads as CASSRAGGWTDTQYF. This sequence joins TRBV7-3 and TRBJ2-3; the match to TRBD2 covers 9 bases. The CDR3 end is not reached by the read, which stops 3 residues before it; the germline J gene fills it in. Germline assignment: CDR1 SGHTA and CDR2 FQGTGA. V was pared by 5 bases and J by 3 bases, with 6 bases of the junction left unmatched. The CDR3 is 15 amino acids. Using reference TRBV7-3 and TRBJ2-3 for the parts outside the CDR3, the full variable domain is GAGVSQTPSNKVTEKGKYVELRCDPISGHTALYWYRQSLGQGPEFLIYFQGTGAADDSGLPNDRFFAVRPEGSVSTLKIQRTERGDSAVYLCASSRAGGWTDTQYFGPGTRLTVL.

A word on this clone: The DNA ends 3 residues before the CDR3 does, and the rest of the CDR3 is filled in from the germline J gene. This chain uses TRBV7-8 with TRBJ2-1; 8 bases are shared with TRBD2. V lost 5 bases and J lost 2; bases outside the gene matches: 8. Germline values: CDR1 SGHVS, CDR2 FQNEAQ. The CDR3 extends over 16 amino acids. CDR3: CASSPRGGGAYNEQFF. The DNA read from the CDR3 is TGTGCCAGCAGCCCCCGGGGGGGCGGGGCCTACAATGAG. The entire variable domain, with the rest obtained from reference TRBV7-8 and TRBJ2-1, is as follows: GAGVSQSPRYKVAKRGQDVALRCDPISGHVSLFWYQQALGQGPEFLTYFQNEAQLDKSGLPSDRFFAERPEGSVSTLKIQRTQQEDSAVYLCASSPRGGGAYNEQFFGPGTRLTVL.

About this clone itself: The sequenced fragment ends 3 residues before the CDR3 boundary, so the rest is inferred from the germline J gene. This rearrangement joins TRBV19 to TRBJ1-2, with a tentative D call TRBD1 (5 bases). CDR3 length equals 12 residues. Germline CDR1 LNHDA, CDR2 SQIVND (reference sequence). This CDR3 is CATRGGVRSYTF. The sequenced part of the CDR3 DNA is TGTGCCACCCGCGGGGGGGTACGAAGC.